The 7 T cell receptor beta chains presented below share a single source sample, sequenced in a study of blood T cell repertoires in COVID-19. Profiled with immunoSEQ multiplex PCR; TCRdb holds only in-frame clones, not every one. This sample carries some 160,000 clones, 89% of them seen once, and the ten largest clones take approximately 3%. The specimen sequenced was peripheral blood. The receptors were sampled from a man aged 55 to 70 with acute or convalescent COVID-19.

The rearrangement uses TRBV30 and TRBJ1-2; D not certain. The CDR3 loop spans 14 amino acids. Germline CDR1 GTSNPN, CDR2 SVGIG (reference sequence). V lost 0 bases and J lost 7, with 15 bases in between. CDR3 amino acids: CAWSVPIPSGGYTF. Written as DNA, the CDR3 is TGTGCCTGGAGTGTACCGATTCCTTCGGGTGGCTACACCTTC.

The rearrangement joins TRBV6-1 to TRBJ2-7; 8 nucleotides match TRBD1. CDR1 is MNHNS, CDR2 SASEGT, per germline. The J segment lost 6 bases and the V segment lost 5 bases, leaving 9 bases of the junction unmatched. This CDR3 region has 14 residues. The CDR3 spells CASSPDRDHIEQYF. CDR3 sequence (DNA): TGTGCCAGCAGTCCGGACAGGGACCACATCGAGCAGTACTTC.

The chain couples TRBV21-1 to TRBJ2-1; the DNA was not used to check the table's D call, TRBD2. TRBV21-1 is annotated as a pseudogene. This CDR3 is built from 14 residues. Here the CDR3 DNA reads TGTGCCAGCAGTACTAGCGGGGTGTGCAATGAGCAGTTCTTC. It yields the protein CASSTSGVCNEQFF.

The rearrangement uses TRBV5-1 and TRBJ1-5, with D possibly TRBD1 on 5 matching bases. Germline V gene sequence: CDR1 SGHRS, CDR2 YFSETQ. The CDR3 contains 14 residues. V shed 0 bases and J shed 4 bases, with 8 bases lying between them. This CDR3 reads CASSLDRLNQPQHF. DNA of the CDR3: TGCGCCAGCAGCTTGGACAGGTTGAATCAGCCCCAGCATTTT.

This clone appeared a single time. This chain links TRBV19 with TRBJ1-5; TRBD1 aligns across 7 bases. There are 15 residues in the CDR3. Per the germline V gene, CDR1 is LNHDA and CDR2 is SQIVND (reference sequence). With 7 bases clipped from V and 5 bases from J, the junction kept 11 bases outside the gene matches. CDR3: CASTPTGTVYQPQHF. CDR3 DNA sequence: TGTGCCAGTACCCCCACAGGGACAGTCTATCAGCCCCAGCATTTT.

This clone showed up just once. The CDR3 nucleotides read TGTGCCAGCTCACAGCACGTACCAGGGCCAAATGAAAAACTGTTTTTT. It translates to CASSQHVPGPNEKLFF. The chain links TRBV18 to TRBJ1-4; tentatively, D is TRBD1 (5 bases). Trimming left V 4 bases short and J 5 bases short, with 17 bases between. The CDR3 runs 16 residues. CDR1 KGHSH and CDR2 LQKENI come from the germline V gene.

This chain links TRBV7-3 with TRBJ2-2; D possibly corresponds to TRBD1 (6 bases). Germline-derived CDR1 and CDR2 are SGHTA and FQGTGA. The CDR3 totals 17 residues. The V gene lost 5 bases and the J gene lost 0 bases, with 16 bases spanning the gap. The CDR3 region has the DNA TGTGCCAGCAGCCAATACACCGGGACACCGAACACCGGGGAGCTGTTTTTT. As protein: CASSQYTGTPNTGELFF.